This TCR beta chain stems from a study of blood T cell repertoires in COVID-19. About the research overall: Both acute and convalescent COVID-19 samples were obtained from the United States, Italy and Spain. PBMCs, B-cell-depleted T cells, or T cells were the source of the cDNA or gDNA that made up the material.

Authors' methods: Amplification of reference gene primers provided the estimated nucleated cell counts. The table came from immunoSEQ multiplex PCR; TCRdb's copy has only in-frame clones and leaves some out. V and J calls and clone size are copied from that table; D and trimming were computed from the DNA. The data contain about 670,000 clones, 70% to 90% of them singletons. CDR1 MGHDK and CDR2 SYGVNS come from the germline V gene. This CDR3 contains 16 residues. Losses at the gene ends were 3 bases for V and 7 bases for J; bases not matched to a gene: 9. The TCR sequence derives from a woman between 18 and 30 years old with acute or convalescent COVID-19. The rearrangement joins TRBV25-1 to TRBJ1-1; 12 bases fit TRBD1. The specimen sequenced was peripheral blood. The CDR3 protein is CASSDGPGQGAVEAFF. CDR3 DNA: TGTGCCAGCAGTGATGGGCCGGGACAGGGGGCTGTTGAAGCTTTCTTT.